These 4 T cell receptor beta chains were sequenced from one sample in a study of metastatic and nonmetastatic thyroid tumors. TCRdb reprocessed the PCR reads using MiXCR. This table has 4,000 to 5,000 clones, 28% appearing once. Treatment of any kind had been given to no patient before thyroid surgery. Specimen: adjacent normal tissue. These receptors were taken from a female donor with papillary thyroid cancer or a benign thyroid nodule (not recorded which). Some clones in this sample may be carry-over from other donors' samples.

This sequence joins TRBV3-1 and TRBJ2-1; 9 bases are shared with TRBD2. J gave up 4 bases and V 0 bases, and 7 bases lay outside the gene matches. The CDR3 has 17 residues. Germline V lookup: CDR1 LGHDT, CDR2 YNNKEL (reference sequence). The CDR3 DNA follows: TGTGCCAGCAGCCAAGACGTAATAGCGGGGGCGTACAATGAGCAGTTCTTC. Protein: CASSQDVIAGAYNEQFF.

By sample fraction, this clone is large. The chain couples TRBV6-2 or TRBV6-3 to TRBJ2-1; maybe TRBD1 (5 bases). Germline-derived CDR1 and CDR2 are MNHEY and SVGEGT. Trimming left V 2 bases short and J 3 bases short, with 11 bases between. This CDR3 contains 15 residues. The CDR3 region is CASSYGAPDYNEQFF. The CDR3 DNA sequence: TGTGCCAGCAGTTACGGGGCTCCCGACTACAATGAGCAGTTCTTC.

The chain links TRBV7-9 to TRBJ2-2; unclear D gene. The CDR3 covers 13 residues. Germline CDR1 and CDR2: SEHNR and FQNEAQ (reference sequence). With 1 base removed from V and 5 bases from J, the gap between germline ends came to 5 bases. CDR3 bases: TGTGCCAGCAGCTTAGTATGGACCGGGGAGCTGTTTTTT. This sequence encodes CASSLVWTGELFF.

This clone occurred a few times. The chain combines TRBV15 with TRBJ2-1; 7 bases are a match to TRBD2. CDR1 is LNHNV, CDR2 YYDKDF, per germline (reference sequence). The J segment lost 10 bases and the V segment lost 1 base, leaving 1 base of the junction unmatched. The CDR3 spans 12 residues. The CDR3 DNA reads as TGTGCCACCAGCAGAGGGGGGGGGGAGCAGTTCTTC. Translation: CATSRGGGEQFF.